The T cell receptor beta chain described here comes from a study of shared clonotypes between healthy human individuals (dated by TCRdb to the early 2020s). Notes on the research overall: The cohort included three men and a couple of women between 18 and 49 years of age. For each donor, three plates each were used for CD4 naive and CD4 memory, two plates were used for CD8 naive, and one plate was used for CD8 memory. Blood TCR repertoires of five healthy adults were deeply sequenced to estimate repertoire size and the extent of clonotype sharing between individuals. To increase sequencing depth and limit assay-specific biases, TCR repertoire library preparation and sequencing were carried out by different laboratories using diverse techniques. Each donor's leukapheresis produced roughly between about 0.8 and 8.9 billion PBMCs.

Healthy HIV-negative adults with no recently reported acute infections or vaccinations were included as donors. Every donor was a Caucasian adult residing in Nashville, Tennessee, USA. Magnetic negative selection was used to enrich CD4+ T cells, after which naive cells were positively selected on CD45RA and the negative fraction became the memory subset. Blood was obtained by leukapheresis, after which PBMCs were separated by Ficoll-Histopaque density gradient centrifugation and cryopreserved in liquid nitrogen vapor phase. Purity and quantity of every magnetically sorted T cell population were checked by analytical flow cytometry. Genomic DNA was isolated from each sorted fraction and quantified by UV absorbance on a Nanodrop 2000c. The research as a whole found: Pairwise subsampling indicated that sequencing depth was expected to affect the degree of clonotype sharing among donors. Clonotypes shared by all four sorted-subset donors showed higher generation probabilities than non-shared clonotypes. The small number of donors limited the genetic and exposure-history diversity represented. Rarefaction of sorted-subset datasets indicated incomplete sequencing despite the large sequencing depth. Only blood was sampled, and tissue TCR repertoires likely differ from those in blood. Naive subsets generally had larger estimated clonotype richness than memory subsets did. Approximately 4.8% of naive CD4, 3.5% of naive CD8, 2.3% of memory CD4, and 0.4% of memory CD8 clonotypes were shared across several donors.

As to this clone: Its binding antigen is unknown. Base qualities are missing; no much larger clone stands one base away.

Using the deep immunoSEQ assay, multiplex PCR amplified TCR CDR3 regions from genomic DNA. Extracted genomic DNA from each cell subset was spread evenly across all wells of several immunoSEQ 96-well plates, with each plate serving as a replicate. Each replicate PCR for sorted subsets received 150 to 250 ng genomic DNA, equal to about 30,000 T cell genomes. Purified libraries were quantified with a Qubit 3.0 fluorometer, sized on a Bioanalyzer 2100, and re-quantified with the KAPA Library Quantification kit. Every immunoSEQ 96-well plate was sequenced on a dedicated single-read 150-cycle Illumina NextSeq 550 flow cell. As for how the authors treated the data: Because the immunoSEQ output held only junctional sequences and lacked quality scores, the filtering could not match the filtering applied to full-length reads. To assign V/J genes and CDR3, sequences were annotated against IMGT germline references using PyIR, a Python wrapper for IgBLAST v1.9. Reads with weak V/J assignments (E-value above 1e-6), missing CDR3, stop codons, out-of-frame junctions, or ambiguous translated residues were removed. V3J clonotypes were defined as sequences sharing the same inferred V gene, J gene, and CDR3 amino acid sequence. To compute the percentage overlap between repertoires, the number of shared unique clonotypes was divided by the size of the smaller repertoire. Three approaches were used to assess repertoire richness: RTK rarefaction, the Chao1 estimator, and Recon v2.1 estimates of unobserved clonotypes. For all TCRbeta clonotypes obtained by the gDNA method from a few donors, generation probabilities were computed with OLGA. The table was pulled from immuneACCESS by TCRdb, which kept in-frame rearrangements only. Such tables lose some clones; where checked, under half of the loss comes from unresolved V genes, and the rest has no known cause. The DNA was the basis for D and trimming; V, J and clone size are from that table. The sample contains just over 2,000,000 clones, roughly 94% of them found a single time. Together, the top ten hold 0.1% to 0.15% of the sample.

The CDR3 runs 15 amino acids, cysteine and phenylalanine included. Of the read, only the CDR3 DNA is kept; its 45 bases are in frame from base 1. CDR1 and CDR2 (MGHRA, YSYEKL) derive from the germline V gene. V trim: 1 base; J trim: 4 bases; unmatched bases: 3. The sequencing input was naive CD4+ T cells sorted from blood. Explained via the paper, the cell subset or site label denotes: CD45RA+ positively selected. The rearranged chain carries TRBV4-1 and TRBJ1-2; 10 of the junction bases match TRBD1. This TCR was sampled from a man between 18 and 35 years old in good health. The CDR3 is CASSQAGTGVYGYTF. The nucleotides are TGCGCCAGCAGCCAAGCCGGGACAGGGGTCTATGGCTACACCTTC.